These T cell receptor beta chains were read from a single sample in a study of blood T cell repertoires in COVID-19. Some clones are missing from TCRdb's copy, which holds only in-frame ones; the method was immunoSEQ multiplex PCR. Here the sample spans around 230,000 clones, roughly 79% being singletons. Sample: PBMCs or T cells enriched from blood (not recorded which). All receptors come from a man aged 35 to 55 who had recovered from COVID-19. The CDR3 runs from the conserved cysteine through the conserved F or W. A D gene is named only where the DNA matches it firmly. Where a row states a size, it is once, few, many or the class of an expanded clone; other rows omit it.

cdr3_aa: CASSKNYQGAGETQYF; cdr3_nt: TGTGCCAGCAGCAAAAATTATCAGGGGGCTGGCGAGACCCAGTACTTC; d_call: NA; v_call: TRBV21-1; j_call: TRBJ2-5; clone_size: NA
cdr3_aa: CASSWDRRGVLTF; cdr3_nt: TGTGCCAGCAGCTGGGACAGGCGTGGCGTCCTGACTTTC; d_call: TRBD1; v_call: TRBV7-2; j_call: TRBJ2-6; clone_size: NA
cdr3_aa: CASSPRTGLNQPQHF; cdr3_nt: TGTGCCAGCAGTCCCCGGACAGGGCTCAATCAGCCCCAGCATTTT; d_call: TRBD1; v_call: TRBV6-2/TRBV6-3; j_call: TRBJ1-5; clone_size: few
cdr3_aa: CASSSRLAALEDTQYF; cdr3_nt: TGTGCCAGCAGTTCCAGACTAGCGGCTTTGGAGGATACGCAGTATTTT; d_call: TRBD2; v_call: TRBV27; j_call: TRBJ2-3; clone_size: few
cdr3_aa: CASSPSLLDGELFF; cdr3_nt: TGTGCCAGCAGCCCCTCACTCCTTGACGGGGAGCTGTTTTTT; d_call: NA; v_call: TRBV11-2; j_call: TRBJ2-2; clone_size: NA
cdr3_aa: CAWDSSYEQYF; cdr3_nt: TGTGCCTGGGACAGCTCCTACGAGCAGTACTTC; d_call: NA; v_call: TRBV30; j_call: TRBJ2-7; clone_size: NA
cdr3_aa: CASSGPAGGDNEQFF; cdr3_nt: TGTGCCAGCAGTGGTCCAGCGGGAGGGGACAATGAGCAGTTCTTC; d_call: TRBD2; v_call: TRBV2; j_call: TRBJ2-1; clone_size: few
cdr3_aa: CASRRTDPTYEQYF; cdr3_nt: TGTGCCAGCAGGCGGACAGACCCTACCTACGAGCAGTACTTC; d_call: NA; v_call: TRBV27; j_call: TRBJ2-7; clone_size: NA
cdr3_aa: CAWSLPPYTEAFF; cdr3_nt: TGTGCCTGGAGTCTCCCCCCTTACACTGAAGCTTTCTTT; d_call: NA; v_call: TRBV30; j_call: TRBJ1-1; clone_size: NA
cdr3_aa: CASSLFEGALEAFF; cdr3_nt: TGTGCCAGCAGCTTATTTGAGGGGGCCCTTGAAGCTTTCTTT; d_call: TRBD1; v_call: TRBV7-9; j_call: TRBJ1-1; clone_size: NA
cdr3_aa: CASSSLLAGGPERNF; cdr3_nt: TGTGCCAGCAGTTCACTACTAGCGGGAGGGCCAGAGCGCAACTTC; d_call: TRBD2; v_call: TRBV28; j_call: TRBJ2-4; clone_size: NA
cdr3_aa: CSFSDSSYEQYF; cdr3_nt: TGCAGCTTCAGCGATAGCTCCTACGAGCAGTACTTC; d_call: NA; v_call: TRBV29-1; j_call: TRBJ2-7; clone_size: few
cdr3_aa: CASSSRQASGNTIYF; cdr3_nt: TGTGCCAGCAGTTCCCGACAGGCCTCTGGAAACACCATATATTTT; d_call: NA; v_call: TRBV6-5; j_call: TRBJ1-3; clone_size: NA
cdr3_aa: CASSLNSKHTQYF; cdr3_nt: TGTGCCAGCAGCTTAAACTCCAAACATACGCAGTATTTT; d_call: NA; v_call: TRBV7-2; j_call: TRBJ2-3; clone_size: NA
cdr3_aa: CASSFTIAGGQDTQYF; cdr3_nt: TGCGCCAGCAGCTTTACGATAGCGGGGGGCCAAGATACGCAGTATTTT; d_call: TRBD2; v_call: TRBV5-1; j_call: TRBJ2-3; clone_size: NA
cdr3_aa: CASSHTPGQGRRIAKNIQYF; cdr3_nt: TGTGCCAGTAGTCACACACCGGGACAGGGGAGGCGGATAGCCAAAAACATTCAGTACTTC; d_call: TRBD1; v_call: TRBV19; j_call: TRBJ2-4; clone_size: NA
cdr3_aa: CASSVQGVNEQFF; cdr3_nt: TGTGCCAGCAGTGTCCAGGGGGTCAATGAGCAGTTCTTC; d_call: TRBD1; v_call: TRBV12-3/TRBV12-4; j_call: TRBJ2-1; clone_size: many
cdr3_aa: CASSFSGGAEAFF; cdr3_nt: TGTGCCAGCAGCTTTTCTGGGGGGGCTGAAGCTTTCTTT; d_call: NA; v_call: TRBV7-9; j_call: TRBJ1-1; clone_size: NA
cdr3_aa: CASSLNLGDLYF; cdr3_nt: TGTGCCAGCTCACTTAACCTGGGCGATTTGTATTTT; d_call: NA; v_call: TRBV18; j_call: TRBJ2-3; clone_size: NA
cdr3_aa: CASSVAGTQRSLHF; cdr3_nt: TGTGCCAGCAGTGTCGCCGGGACACAGAGGTCCCTCCACTTT; d_call: NA; v_call: TRBV28; j_call: TRBJ1-6; clone_size: NA
cdr3_aa: CASSSTGLGSYEQYF; cdr3_nt: TGTGCCAGCAGCTCTACGGGACTGGGATCCTACGAGCAGTACTTC; d_call: NA; v_call: TRBV28; j_call: TRBJ2-7; clone_size: NA
cdr3_aa: CASSQVVGGKYNEQFF; cdr3_nt: TGTGCCAGCAGCCAAGTAGTCGGCGGAAAGTACAATGAGCAGTTCTTC; d_call: NA; v_call: TRBV3-1/TRBV3-2; j_call: TRBJ2-1; clone_size: NA
cdr3_aa: CASSARQGAVTDTQYF; cdr3_nt: TGTGCCAGCAGCGCTCGACAGGGGGCGGTCACAGATACGCAGTATTTT; d_call: TRBD1; v_call: TRBV9; j_call: TRBJ2-3; clone_size: NA
cdr3_aa: CASSDFGQGTWVTEAFF; cdr3_nt: TGTGCCAGCAGTGACTTCGGGCAGGGGACGTGGGTCACTGAAGCTTTCTTT; d_call: NA; v_call: TRBV25-1; j_call: TRBJ1-1; clone_size: NA
cdr3_aa: CASSAWGGTQYF; cdr3_nt: TGTGCCAGCAGTGCTTGGGGGGGTACGCAGTATTTT; d_call: TRBD2; v_call: TRBV25-1; j_call: TRBJ2-3; clone_size: once
cdr3_aa: CATSDSSGGNTEAFF; cdr3_nt: TGTGCCACCAGTGACTCCTCCGGGGGTAACACTGAAGCTTTCTTT; d_call: NA; v_call: TRBV24-1; j_call: TRBJ1-1; clone_size: few
cdr3_aa: CASNQQGANAEAFF; cdr3_nt: TGTGCCAGTAATCAACAGGGGGCAAACGCTGAAGCTTTCTTT; d_call: TRBD1; v_call: TRBV19; j_call: TRBJ1-1; clone_size: NA
cdr3_aa: CASGSEPDTEAFF; cdr3_nt: TGTGCTAGTGGATCAGAACCTGACACTGAAGCTTTCTTT; d_call: NA; v_call: TRBV12-5; j_call: TRBJ1-1; clone_size: NA
cdr3_aa: CASSSYTGAPYGYTF; cdr3_nt: TGTGCCAGCAGTTCTTACACAGGGGCGCCCTATGGCTACACCTTC; d_call: TRBD1; v_call: TRBV27; j_call: TRBJ1-2; clone_size: NA
cdr3_aa: CARSLAPRGGAMWDTQYF; cdr3_nt: TGTGCCAGAAGCTTGGCCCCCCGCGGGGGGGCAATGTGGGATACGCAGTATTTT; d_call: TRBD2; v_call: TRBV5-3; j_call: TRBJ2-3; clone_size: NA
cdr3_aa: CASSGRTDRYGYTF; cdr3_nt: TGTGCCAGCAGCGGCCGGACAGACAGATATGGCTACACCTTC; d_call: NA; v_call: TRBV21-1; j_call: TRBJ1-2; clone_size: NA
cdr3_aa: CASPSSSNSPLHF; cdr3_nt: TGTGCCAGCCCTTCCTCCAGTAATTCACCCCTCCACTTT; d_call: NA; v_call: TRBV6-5; j_call: TRBJ1-6; clone_size: NA
cdr3_aa: CASSQIGQGSYEQYF; cdr3_nt: TGTGCCAGCAGCCAGATAGGACAGGGGTCCTACGAGCAGTACTTC; d_call: TRBD1; v_call: TRBV14; j_call: TRBJ2-7; clone_size: NA
cdr3_aa: CASIEAGLAGASGELFF; cdr3_nt: TGTGCCAGCATCGAAGCGGGACTAGCGGGGGCAAGCGGGGAGCTGTTTTTT; d_call: TRBD2; v_call: TRBV28; j_call: TRBJ2-2; clone_size: NA
cdr3_aa: CATSDSEQGKEVSPLHF; cdr3_nt: TGTGCCACCAGTGATTCCGAACAGGGTAAAGAGGTATCACCCCTCCACTTT; d_call: NA; v_call: TRBV24-1; j_call: TRBJ1-6; clone_size: NA
cdr3_aa: CASSSATGENTGELFF; cdr3_nt: TGTGCCAGCAGTTCTGCTACAGGGGAGAACACCGGGGAGCTGTTTTTT; d_call: TRBD1; v_call: TRBV6-4; j_call: TRBJ2-2; clone_size: NA
cdr3_aa: CASGRGAFNEQFF; cdr3_nt: TGTGCTAGTGGCAGGGGCGCGTTCAATGAGCAGTTCTTC; d_call: NA; v_call: TRBV12-5; j_call: TRBJ2-1; clone_size: once
cdr3_aa: CASSLAGADNEQFF; cdr3_nt: TGTGCCAGCAGCTTAGCGGGGGCGGACAATGAGCAGTTCTTC; d_call: NA; v_call: TRBV7-3; j_call: TRBJ2-1; clone_size: NA
cdr3_aa: CASSPPGQGIKGYTF; cdr3_nt: TGTGCCAGCAGCCCCCCGGGACAGGGGATTAAAGGCTACACCTTC; d_call: TRBD1; v_call: TRBV5-4; j_call: TRBJ1-2; clone_size: NA
cdr3_aa: CASRGDNTGELFF; cdr3_nt: TGCGCCAGCAGAGGGGATAACACCGGGGAGCTGTTTTTT; d_call: NA; v_call: TRBV5-1; j_call: TRBJ2-2; clone_size: NA